The 18 T cell receptor beta chains in this list originate from one sample, sequenced in a study of blood T cell repertoires in COVID-19. The method was immunoSEQ multiplex PCR; TCRdb's version includes in-frame clones alone and lacks a portion of them. Of about 49,000 clones in the sample, over 70% were seen once. The sample consisted of peripheral blood. The receptor source for this set is a woman of 80 years or more with COVID-19, enrolled during active disease.

The chain couples TRBV2 to TRBJ1-5; a possible D gene is TRBD1 (5 bases). V lost 4 bases to trimming and J lost 4 bases, with 8 bases between them. CDR1 and CDR2 (germline): SNHLY, FYNNEI. The CDR3 is 13 residues long. The CDR3 DNA is TGTGCCAGCAGTGGACAGATGAATCAGCCCCAGCATTTT. This translates into CASSGQMNQPQHF.

This clone was observed a single time. The rearrangement joins TRBV10-2 to TRBJ2-2, with 12 bases matching TRBD2. There are 15 residues in the CDR3. The germline V gene encodes CDR1 WSHSY and CDR2 SAAADI. After removal of 8 bases from V and 4 bases from J, the junction contained 5 bases not matched to a gene. The CDR3 DNA follows: TGCGCCAGCGGAGGACTAGCGGGGATCACCGGGGAGCTGTTTTTT. It codes for CASGGLAGITGELFF.

The chain uses TRBV24-1 and TRBJ2-7; the match to TRBD1 covers 7 bases. The CDR3 has 13 residues. Germline values: CDR1 KGHDR, CDR2 SFDVKD. V gave up 10 bases and J gave up 1 base; unmatched junction bases: 6. CDR3 sequence (DNA): TGTGCCACTTCGGACAGGAGTTCCTACGAGCAGTACTTC. This translates into CATSDRSSYEQYF.

The chain has TRBV27 and TRBJ2-2; D is perhaps TRBD1 (5 bases). CDR3 length equals 15 residues. V lost 1 base and J 7 bases, leaving 13 bases between the germline ends. The V gene's germline CDR1 is MNHEY and CDR2 SMNVEV (reference sequence). The CDR3 DNA reads as TGTGCCAGCAGTTTATTCCCACAGGCGAGCGGGGAGCTGTTTTTT. This sequence encodes CASSLFPQASGELFF.

The CDR3 DNA reads TGCGCCAGCGCTACGGGGACAGGGTCCTACGAGCAGTACTTC. It is translated as CASATGTGSYEQYF. The chain links TRBV5-1 to TRBJ2-7, with 9 bases aligning to TRBD1. The V gene's germline CDR1 is SGHRS and CDR2 YFSETQ. The V segment lost 7 bases and the J segment 1 base; nucleotides outside the gene matches: 6. The CDR3 runs 14 residues.

The chain links TRBV6-5 to TRBJ1-2; maybe TRBD1 (5 bases). V was cut by 7 bases and J by 2 bases, with 14 bases left in between. The CDR3 is made up of 14 amino acids. Germline values: CDR1 MNHEY, CDR2 SVGAGI. DNA for the CDR3: TGTGCCAGCAACCAGCCCCCAGGGAACTATGGCTACACCTTC. Translated: CASNQPPGNYGYTF.

V is TRBV4-1 and J is TRBJ2-1; 8 positions match TRBD1. The ends lost 4 bases at V and 4 bases at J; junction bases unmatched: 6. This CDR3 region has 15 residues. CDR1 and CDR2 (germline): MGHRA, YSYEKL. The DNA for the CDR3 is TGCGCCAGCAGCCGGGGACAGGAAGCGTACAATGAGCAGTTCTTC. Its translation: CASSRGQEAYNEQFF.

The genes are TRBV4-2 and TRBJ1-1, with D possibly TRBD1 on 5 matching bases. The germline V gene has CDR1 LGHNA and CDR2 YNFKEQ. V gave up 0 bases and J gave up 6 bases, with 14 bases separating them. The CDR3 has 15 residues. CDR3 DNA sequence: TGTGCCAGCAGCCAAGATTGGGGCCGAACGTCTGAAGCTTTCTTT. Protein: CASSQDWGRTSEAFF.

J is TRBJ1-1 and V is TRBV11-2; weak D call: TRBD1 (6 bases). Germline V gene data show CDR1 as SGHAT and CDR2 as FQNNGV. Trimming left V 4 bases short and J 2 bases short, with 14 bases between. CDR3 size: 15 residues. The CDR3: CASSWTTGTNTEAFF. CDR3 coding DNA: TGTGCCAGCAGCTGGACAACAGGGACCAACACTGAAGCTTTCTTT. Drawing the rest from reference TRBV11-2 and TRBJ1-1, the complete variable domain is EAGVAQSPRYKIIEKRQSVAFWCNPISGHATLYWYQQILGQGPKLLIQFQNNGVVDDSQLPKDRFSAERLKGVDSTLKIQPAKLEDSAVYLCASSWTTGTNTEAFFGQGTRLTVV.

This chain uses TRBV18 with TRBJ2-1; D is possibly TRBD2 (5 bases). In germline, CDR1 is KGHSH, CDR2 LQKENI. CDR3 length: 12 residues. Between the trimmed V and J ends, which lost 0 bases and 10 bases, there was a span of 7 bases. The CDR3 loop reads CASSPPGGEQFF. The DNA for the CDR3 is TGTGCCAGCTCACCACCTGGAGGCGAGCAGTTCTTC.

V gene TRBV27 combines with J gene TRBJ2-3, with D maybe TRBD2 (6 bases). The V end was cut by 5 bases, the J end by 0 bases, with 18 bases between. The CDR3 totals 17 residues. Germline V gene data show CDR1 as MNHEY and CDR2 as SMNVEV (reference sequence). DNA of the CDR3: TGTGCCAGCAGTCCCCCGGGAGTTTCATATAGCACAGATACGCAGTATTTT. Residues: CASSPPGVSYSTDTQYF.

The rearrangement joins TRBV5-5 to TRBJ1-6, with D tentatively TRBD1 (5 bases). The V gene lost 4 bases and the J gene lost 6 bases, with 14 bases spanning the gap. This CDR3 spans 15 amino acids. The V gene's germline CDR1 is SGHKS and CDR2 YYEKEE (reference sequence). The CDR3: CASSLTTAPNSPLHF. In nucleotides, the CDR3 is TGTGCCAGCAGCCTGACGACAGCTCCTAATTCACCCCTCCACTTT.

The chain joins TRBV19 to TRBJ2-3; 8 bases map to TRBD1. This CDR3 is 15 amino acids long. Germline V gene data show CDR1 as LNHDA and CDR2 as SQIVND (reference sequence). V shed 6 bases and J 2 bases; nucleotides not matched to a gene: 7. The CDR3 spells CASSRGTGFTDTQYF. In DNA, the CDR3 is TGTGCCAGTAGCCGAGGGACAGGATTCACAGATACGCAGTATTTT.

The chain combines TRBV18 with TRBJ2-2; no definite D call. CDR1 is KGHSH and CDR2 is LQKENI in the germline V gene. CDR3 length: 13 residues. V was shortened by 2 bases and J by 6 bases, with 7 bases between the two germline ends. Here the CDR3 reads CASSPTPAGELFF. In DNA, the CDR3 is TGTGCCAGCTCACCAACACCCGCCGGGGAGCTGTTTTTT.

The chain has TRBV7-2 and TRBJ1-3; a weak D match, TRBD1 (5 bases). This CDR3 is 15 amino acids long. Trimming cost V 0 bases and J 1 base, with 7 bases left between them. CDR1 is SGHTA and CDR2 is FQGNSA in the germline V gene. This CDR3 is CASSLASGSGNTIYF. The CDR3 DNA is TGTGCCAGCAGCTTAGCCTCAGGGTCTGGAAACACCATATATTTT.

With respect to this clone: This same CDR3 is encoded by further DNA sequences in the sample. This chain joins TRBV6-5 and TRBJ1-5; perhaps TRBD1 as D (6 bases). The CDR3 covers 14 residues. Per germline, CDR1 MNHEY and CDR2 SVGAGI. Trimming took 6 bases from V and 3 from J, leaving 12 bases between them. CDR3 protein: CASSLRDTNQPQHF. The CDR3 DNA follows: TGTGCCAGCAGCCTCCGGGACACCAATCAGCCCCAGCATTTT.

This chain joins TRBV19 and TRBJ1-1, with 7 nucleotides matching TRBD1. V gave up 2 bases and J gave up 0 bases; unmatched junction bases: 3. The CDR3 has 15 residues. From germline, CDR1 is LNHDA and CDR2 SQIVND (reference sequence). DNA for the CDR3: TGTGCCAGTAGTATAAGACAGGGCATGAACACTGAAGCTTTCTTT. Protein: CASSIRQGMNTEAFF.

The chain joins TRBV9 to TRBJ2-4, with a weak D call TRBD2 (7 bases). The CDR3 extends over 15 amino acids. In germline, CDR1 is SGDLS, CDR2 YYNGEE. Deletions cut 4 bases from V and 8 bases from J, with 19 bases between. CDR3 amino acids: CASSQARGGYDIQYF. The CDR3 bases are TGTGCCAGCAGCCAAGCAAGGGGGGGATACGACATTCAGTACTTC.